This entry lists 27 T cell receptor beta chains sequenced from one sample in a study of cytomegalovirus exposure and HLA in healthy donors. The PCR ran on 60 Vbeta and 13 Jbeta primers. The method was immunoSEQ multiplex PCR; TCRdb's version includes in-frame clones alone and lacks a portion of them. This table holds approximately 170,000 clones, around 80% found once. The sequencing input was PBMCs. All receptors come from a male donor in good health and CMV-seronegative.

V usage is TRBV28 and J usage is TRBJ2-7; 9 bases are a match to TRBD1. The germline gives CDR1 MDHEN, CDR2 SYDVKM. The CDR3 length is 12 residues. V was pared by 6 bases and J by 7 bases, with 4 bases of the junction left unmatched. CDR3 sequence (DNA): TGTGCCAGCAGACAGGGGGCGCGGGAGCAGTACTTC. Translated, it gives CASRQGAREQYF.

This clone was counted a few times. The chain uses TRBV7-3 and TRBJ2-7; D is possibly TRBD2 (5 bases). Germline assignment: CDR1 SGHTA and CDR2 FQGTGA. The CDR3 totals 13 residues. With 5 bases removed from V and 2 bases from J, the gap between germline ends came to 10 bases. CDR3 DNA sequence: TGTGCCAGCAGCCCCGAGGGTGCCTACGAGCAGTACTTC. It yields the protein CASSPEGAYEQYF.

This clone is a singleton in its sample. DNA for the CDR3: TGTGCCAGCAGTTACTCTACTAGCGGGAGCGACGAGCAGTACTTC. Its protein product is CASSYSTSGSDEQYF. The V gene is TRBV6-5, the J gene TRBJ2-7; 11 nucleotides align to TRBD2. V was pared by 0 bases and J by 5 bases, with 3 bases of the junction left unmatched. The CDR3 runs 15 residues. CDR1 is MNHEY and CDR2 is SVGAGI in the germline V gene.

This clone showed up just once. V usage is TRBV7-8 and J usage is TRBJ2-3; 10 bases line up with TRBD2. The V gene's germline CDR1 is SGHVS and CDR2 FQNEAQ. V dropped 1 base and J dropped 5; count of bases not matched to a gene: 6. There are 16 residues in the CDR3. The CDR3 loop is CASSLGLAGVRDTQYF. The CDR3 region has the DNA TGTGCCAGCAGCTTAGGCCTAGCGGGAGTGCGAGATACGCAGTATTTT. The complete variable domain, with remaining parts taken from reference TRBV7-8 and TRBJ2-3, reads GAGVSQSPRYKVAKRGQDVALRCDPISGHVSLFWYQQALGQGPEFLTYFQNEAQLDKSGLPSDRFFAERPEGSVSTLKIQRTQQEDSAVYLCASSLGLAGVRDTQYFGPGTRLTVL.

V gene TRBV27 combines with J gene TRBJ2-7; TRBD1 aligns across 7 bases. The CDR3 has 15 amino acids. After removal of 5 bases from V and 4 bases from J, the junction contained 11 bases not matched to a gene. Per germline, CDR1 MNHEY and CDR2 SMNVEV (reference sequence). CDR3 coding DNA: TGTGCCAGCAGTCCGGGGACAGCCGCTCGTTACGAGCAGTACTTC. Protein sequence: CASSPGTAARYEQYF.

A few counts support this clone. The chain links TRBV7-2 to TRBJ1-3, with TRBD1 matching 7 bases. The germline V gene encodes CDR1 SGHTA and CDR2 FQGNSA. Trimming removed 5 bases from V and 2 bases from J; junction bases left unmatched: 3. CDR3 size: 14 residues. CDR3 DNA sequence: TGTGCCAGCAGCCAAGGGACAGCTGGAAACACCATATATTTT. As protein: CASSQGTAGNTIYF.

The V call is TRBV4-2, the J call TRBJ1-1; 10 nucleotides agree with TRBD1. V lost 4 bases and J lost 6; bases outside the gene matches: 14. The CDR3 spans 17 residues. Germline CDR1 is LGHNA and CDR2 is YNFKEQ. The CDR3 reads CASSRRKAGQGTSEAFF. The CDR3 bases are TGTGCCAGCAGCCGACGGAAGGCGGGACAGGGGACCTCTGAAGCTTTCTTT.

This clone was recorded only once. This chain joins TRBV28 and TRBJ2-7; 10 bases map to TRBD2. This CDR3 spans 13 amino acids. Germline CDR1 reads MDHEN; CDR2 reads SYDVKM. Losses at the gene ends were 6 bases for V and 2 bases for J; bases not matched to a gene: 1. As DNA, the CDR3 is TGTGCCAGCAGGGGACTAGCGCCCTACGAGCAGTACTTC. Translating gives CASRGLAPYEQYF.

The chain joins TRBV2 to TRBJ2-1; 8 bases match TRBD2. V shed 1 base, J shed 6 bases, and the junction held 14 bases outside the gene matches. CDR1 and CDR2 from the germline V gene are SNHLY and FYNNEI. This CDR3 is 18 amino acids long. The CDR3, as DNA: TGTGCCAGCAGTGAAGTGGTTAGCGGGGAACTATCACCCAATGAGCAGTTCTTC. It codes for CASSEVVSGELSPNEQFF.

J is TRBJ2-3 and V is TRBV18; TRBD1 aligns across 8 bases. The germline V gene has CDR1 KGHSH and CDR2 LQKENI. The CDR3 consists of 14 residues. V shed 6 bases and J 4 bases; nucleotides not matched to a gene: 6. The CDR3 here is CASSGTGSPDTQYF. CDR3 in DNA: TGTGCCAGCTCCGGGACAGGTTCTCCAGATACGCAGTATTTT.

The V and J genes are TRBV7-2 and TRBJ2-1; D is possibly TRBD2 (7 bases). Germline V gives CDR1 SGHTA, CDR2 FQGNSA. This CDR3 has 15 amino acids. V lost 2 bases and J 6 bases, leaving 14 bases between the germline ends. CDR3 DNA sequence: TGTGCCAGCAGCTTATCTGCGGGGGCTTCCAATGAGCAGTTCTTC. It yields the protein CASSLSAGASNEQFF.

The genes are TRBV5-8 and TRBJ1-5; D is unclear. The CDR3 has 15 residues. Germline lookup yields CDR1 SGHTS and CDR2 YDEGEE. V lost 2 bases and J lost 10, with 19 bases in between. For the CDR3, the DNA is TGTGCCAGCAGCTTCGAAGGCCAGGCCGGCAGTCCCCAGCATTTT. Translated: CASSFEGQAGSPQHF.

The J gene is TRBJ1-3, the V gene TRBV28; D possibly corresponds to TRBD1 (5 bases). Germline lookup yields CDR1 MDHEN and CDR2 SYDVKM. This CDR3 is 15 amino acids long. Trimming took off 5 bases at V and 0 bases at J, with 11 bases between the two ends. CDR3 in amino acids: CASSKMGLSGNTIYF. The CDR3 DNA reads as TGTGCCAGCAGTAAGATGGGACTCTCTGGAAACACCATATATTTT.

J is TRBJ2-7 and V is TRBV14, with TRBD2 matching over 7 bases. This CDR3 has 16 amino acids. Germline CDR1 SGHDN, CDR2 FVKESK. V gave up 5 bases and J gave up 0 bases; unmatched junction bases: 10. The CDR3 bases are TGTGCCAGCAGCGGACGGAGCGGGACGCGCTCCTACGAGCAGTACTTC. Its protein is CASSGRSGTRSYEQYF.

The V gene is TRBV5-1, the J gene TRBJ1-1; TRBD1 agrees at 9 bases. The V gene end was trimmed by 5 bases and the J gene end by 0 bases; junction bases not matched to a gene: 8. CDR3 length: 16 residues. Germline V gene data show CDR1 as SGHRS and CDR2 as YFSETQ. The CDR3 protein is CASSQGQGTMNTEAFF. The CDR3 DNA reads as TGCGCCAGCAGTCAGGGACAGGGAACAATGAACACTGAAGCTTTCTTT.

This clone was recorded a few times. The CDR3 loop reads CASSLAGSYEQYF. The CDR3 DNA reads as TGCGCCAGCAGCTTGGCGGGGTCCTACGAGCAGTACTTC. The V call is TRBV5-1, the J call TRBJ2-7, with a possible D match to TRBD2 (5 bases). This CDR3 is built from 13 residues. Germline CDR1 SGHRS, CDR2 YFSETQ. V shed 0 bases and J shed 1 base, with 5 bases lying between them.

V is TRBV18 and J is TRBJ1-1, with 7 bases fitting TRBD1. After removal of 4 bases from V and 2 bases from J, the junction contained 19 bases not matched to a gene. CDR3 length: 19 amino acids. From germline, CDR1 is KGHSH and CDR2 LQKENI. The CDR3 spells CASSRDRDPGGGSNTEAFF. CDR3 coding DNA: TGTGCCAGCTCACGCGACAGGGACCCAGGAGGTGGGAGCAACACTGAAGCTTTCTTT.

The chain has TRBV29-1 and TRBJ2-5; 7 bases are shared with TRBD1. The J call may be mistaken, given a closer DNA end match to TRBJ2-7. The CDR3 length is 13 residues. CDR1 is SQVTM, CDR2 ANQGSEA, per germline. The CDR3: CSYRQGLAYEQYF. The CDR3 DNA reads as TGCAGCTACAGACAGGGCTTAGCCTACGAGCAGTACTTC.

The chain recombines TRBV7-9 with TRBJ1-3, with 7 bases that match TRBD1. The V gene end was trimmed by 3 bases and the J gene end by 5 bases; junction bases not matched to a gene: 7. The germline V gene has CDR1 SEHNR and CDR2 FQNEAQ (reference sequence). This CDR3 is 15 amino acids long. CDR3 amino acids: CASSLEGTARNTIYF. CDR3 DNA: TGTGCCAGCAGCTTGGAGGGGACAGCAAGAAACACCATATATTTT.

The chain joins TRBV7-4 to TRBJ2-7; 7 positions match TRBD2. Germline V CDR1 and CDR2: SGHVT, SQSDAQ. The CDR3 is 18 amino acids. Trimming removed 7 bases from V and 6 bases from J; junction bases left unmatched: 24. CDR3 loop: CASNLWVGPGLLPSEQYF. The CDR3 nucleotides read TGTGCCAGCAACCTGTGGGTTGGACCGGGACTACTCCCGAGCGAGCAGTACTTC.

This rearrangement joins TRBV18 to TRBJ2-1, with TRBD1 matching over 10 bases. Germline V gene data show CDR1 as KGHSH and CDR2 as LQKENI. V shed 6 bases and J 7 bases; nucleotides not matched to a gene: 9. CDR3 length: 15 amino acids. CDR3 protein: CASSLRQGALNEQFF. Written as DNA, the CDR3 is TGTGCCAGCTCCCTCCGACAGGGGGCGCTTAATGAGCAGTTCTTC.

The chain joins TRBV6-7 to TRBJ2-1; D uncertain. TRBV6-7 is placed among ORFs of uncertain function. The V gene lost 4 bases and the J gene lost 0 bases, with 13 bases spanning the gap. This CDR3 is 16 amino acids long. DNA for the CDR3: TGTGCCAGCAGTTGCCCAACGGGTAGCTCCTACAATGAGCAGTTCTTC. As protein: CASSCPTGSSYNEQFF.

This chain joins TRBV5-4 and TRBJ2-1, with D perhaps matching TRBD2 (6 bases). Germline assignment: CDR1 SGHNT and CDR2 YYREEE (reference sequence). V was pared by 4 bases and J by 5 bases, with 16 bases between. The CDR3 is 15 amino acids. The CDR3 region has the DNA TGTGCCAGCAGCAGGGGACTGACGGATAACAATGAGCAGTTCTTC. Translated: CASSRGLTDNNEQFF.

The chain links TRBV19 to TRBJ2-6; 9 nucleotides align to TRBD1. Germline CDR1 and CDR2: LNHDA and SQIVND (reference sequence). The CDR3 contains 16 residues. The ends lost 1 base at V and 2 bases at J; junction bases unmatched: 0. The CDR3 region is CASSIGTGAGANVLTF. The CDR3 DNA reads as TGTGCCAGTAGTATAGGGACAGGGGCTGGGGCCAACGTCCTGACTTTC.

The sample holds a few counts of this clone. The chain carries TRBV7-9 and TRBJ1-4, with D hard to call. Germline V gene lookup returns CDR1 SEHNR and CDR2 FQNEAQ (reference sequence). V lost 5 bases and J lost 4, with 14 bases in between. The CDR3 runs to 15 residues. The CDR3 loop is CASSQPGVVNEKLFF. The CDR3 bases are TGTGCCAGCAGCCAGCCGGGAGTAGTTAATGAAAAACTGTTTTTT.

The gene calls are TRBV6-5 and TRBJ2-3, with TRBD1 matching 7 bases. V lost 6 bases, J lost 4 bases, and 10 bases stayed unmatched. CDR1 MNHEY and CDR2 SVGAGI come from the germline V gene. CDR3 length: 15 residues. DNA of the CDR3: TGTGCCAGCAGCCCGGGACAGCCCGGGGCAGATACGCAGTATTTT. Translation gives CASSPGQPGADTQYF.

J is TRBJ2-7 and V is TRBV5-1; a weak D match, TRBD2 (5 bases). V lost 0 bases to trimming and J lost 2 bases, with 12 bases between them. The CDR3 runs to 15 residues. Germline V gene lookup returns CDR1 SGHRS and CDR2 YFSETQ. The CDR3 nucleotides read TGCGCCAGCAGCTTGGAGAGGGTTAGTGCCTACGAGCAGTACTTC. Its protein product is CASSLERVSAYEQYF.